These 6 T cell receptor beta chains came from one sample sequenced in a study of PD-L1 blockade in urothelial cancer. The data were produced by immunoSEQ multiplex PCR, yet TCRdb's version contains in-frame clones alone and is incomplete. Of tens of thousands of clones in the sample, around 80% are singletons; the top ten hold more than 8%. This material consisted of PBMCs, taken around atezolizumab (anti-PD-L1) treatment. The receptors come from a man between 65 and 80 years old with urothelial cancer.

Regarding this clone: Germline and junction disagree at one end, which may indicate a read error. The V gene is TRBV7-7, the J gene TRBJ2-3; TRBD2 is a possible D gene (6 bases). The CDR3 runs to 14 residues. Germline-derived CDR1 and CDR2 are SSHAT and FNYEAQ (reference sequence). In nucleotides, the CDR3 is TGTGCTAGCAGCCGATCCCTAGCGACAGATACGCAGTATTTT. Translating gives CASSRSLATDTQYF.

This chain connects TRBV7-3 to TRBJ2-3; 7 bases are a match to TRBD2. In germline, CDR1 is SGHTA, CDR2 FQGTGA. The CDR3 length is 15 residues. V dropped 3 bases and J dropped 4; count of bases not matched to a gene: 7. This CDR3 is CASSFGAGLPDTQYF. The CDR3 bases are TGTGCCAGCAGCTTTGGAGCGGGACTTCCAGATACGCAGTATTTT.

The V call is TRBV6-5, the J call TRBJ2-7; 7 bases map to TRBD2. CDR3 length: 15 residues. The germline V gene encodes CDR1 MNHEY and CDR2 SVGAGI. The ends lost 2 bases at V and 5 bases at J; junction bases unmatched: 9. CDR3 bases: TGTGCCAGCAGTTACCGGGGGAGGGGCGGTGACGAGCAGTACTTC. The encoded protein is CASSYRGRGGDEQYF.

The V call is TRBV29-1, the J call TRBJ1-2; tentative D call: TRBD1 (6 bases). The germline V gene has CDR1 SQVTM and CDR2 ANQGSEA. The CDR3 has 13 residues. Between the trimmed V and J ends, which lost 5 bases and 2 bases, there was a span of 12 bases. DNA of the CDR3: TGCAGCGTTTGGACAGCATCGAACTATGGCTACACCTTC. Amino acid sequence: CSVWTASNYGYTF.

This chain uses TRBV19 with TRBJ2-2; 8 nucleotides agree with TRBD1. This CDR3 region has 15 residues. V was pared by 7 bases and J by 6 bases, with 10 bases of the junction left unmatched. The germline V gene has CDR1 LNHDA and CDR2 SQIVND (reference sequence). This chain's CDR3 is CASITGQGSPGELFF. The CDR3 coding sequence is TGTGCCAGTATTACAGGACAGGGCTCCCCCGGGGAGCTGTTTTTT.

The rearrangement joins TRBV7-9 to TRBJ1-1, with D perhaps matching TRBD1 (5 bases). The CDR3 has 15 amino acids. Germline CDR1 is SEHNR and CDR2 is FQNEAQ (reference sequence). Trimming removed 1 base at V and 3 bases at J, with 12 bases between. The CDR3 coding sequence is TGTGCCAGCAGCTTAGTATCAGGAGGGGACACTGAAGCTTTCTTT. Translation gives CASSLVSGGDTEAFF.